This is a list of T cell receptor beta chains from one sample in a study of blood T cell repertoires in COVID-19. Libraries were prepared by immunoSEQ multiplex PCR; TCRdb keeps only in-frame clonotypes and omits some of them. This sample yields under 450,000 clones, of which 81% are seen a single time; about 1% belongs to the top ten. The sequencing sample was made of peripheral blood. The receptors shown here come from a human donor with acute or convalescent COVID-19. The donor label of this sample is uncertain. Each CDR3 is given without its conserved first and last residue. D genes are given only for firm matches. Where a row states a size, it is once, few, many or the class of an expanded clone; other rows omit it.

clone_size: once; j_call: TRBJ1-1; v_call: TRBV6-5; d_call: .; cdr3_aa: ASSYSIERYTEAF
clone_size: .; j_call: TRBJ2-1; v_call: TRBV15; d_call: TRBD2; cdr3_aa: ATSRDQASGMGEQF
clone_size: .; j_call: TRBJ1-1; v_call: TRBV28; d_call: TRBD1; cdr3_aa: ATGRGRTEAF
clone_size: many; j_call: TRBJ1-1; v_call: TRBV3-1/TRBV3-2; d_call: TRBD1; cdr3_aa: ASSLGQGMDTEAF
clone_size: .; j_call: TRBJ2-7; v_call: TRBV2; d_call: .; cdr3_aa: ASSRGSYEQY
clone_size: .; j_call: TRBJ2-7; v_call: TRBV25-1; d_call: .; cdr3_aa: ASYSYEQY
clone_size: few; j_call: TRBJ1-6; v_call: TRBV7-2; d_call: TRBD1; cdr3_aa: ASSPQGTSYNSPLH
clone_size: .; j_call: TRBJ2-2; v_call: TRBV7-2; d_call: .; cdr3_aa: ASSLRQGSRELF
clone_size: many; j_call: TRBJ2-5; v_call: TRBV6-5; d_call: .; cdr3_aa: ASSSDWRAQETQY
clone_size: .; j_call: TRBJ1-6; v_call: TRBV6-5; d_call: TRBD1; cdr3_aa: ASSWDRFSYNSPLH
clone_size: .; j_call: TRBJ2-7; v_call: TRBV29-1; d_call: TRBD1; cdr3_aa: SARTGDGEQY
clone_size: few; j_call: TRBJ2-7; v_call: TRBV5-1; d_call: .; cdr3_aa: ASSFDSYEQY
clone_size: .; j_call: TRBJ2-3; v_call: TRBV4-2; d_call: TRBD2; cdr3_aa: ASSQDRGLAGIDTQY
clone_size: .; j_call: TRBJ2-7; v_call: TRBV19; d_call: .; cdr3_aa: ASRDAGQRTYEQY
clone_size: once; j_call: TRBJ2-3; v_call: TRBV30; d_call: .; cdr3_aa: AWSITGSGADTQY
clone_size: .; j_call: TRBJ2-5; v_call: TRBV11-2; d_call: .; cdr3_aa: ASSWTPQETQY
clone_size: .; j_call: TRBJ2-3; v_call: TRBV9; d_call: TRBD2; cdr3_aa: ASSVASSGRADTQY
clone_size: .; j_call: TRBJ2-7; v_call: TRBV5-1; d_call: TRBD1; cdr3_aa: ASSLGQGMVEDEQY
clone_size: .; j_call: TRBJ1-2; v_call: TRBV14; d_call: TRBD1; cdr3_aa: ASSGTVNYGYT
clone_size: .; j_call: TRBJ2-7; v_call: TRBV18; d_call: TRBD2; cdr3_aa: ASSPGLAGGTYEQY
clone_size: .; j_call: TRBJ2-7; v_call: TRBV28; d_call: TRBD2; cdr3_aa: ASSFTGGPSYEQY
clone_size: .; j_call: TRBJ1-2; v_call: TRBV25-1; d_call: .; cdr3_aa: ASSESSIRGYT
clone_size: .; j_call: TRBJ2-3; v_call: TRBV2; d_call: TRBD1; cdr3_aa: ASRKQGAKGDTQY
clone_size: .; j_call: TRBJ1-4; v_call: TRBV28; d_call: TRBD1; cdr3_aa: ASGLTGPGGNEKLF
clone_size: .; j_call: TRBJ1-2; v_call: TRBV3-1/TRBV3-2; d_call: .; cdr3_aa: ASSRRTRDGYT
clone_size: .; j_call: TRBJ2-3; v_call: TRBV2; d_call: TRBD1; cdr3_aa: ASSDGTGRITDTQY
clone_size: .; j_call: TRBJ1-1; v_call: TRBV18; d_call: .; cdr3_aa: ASSPQEGTEAF
clone_size: .; j_call: TRBJ2-2; v_call: TRBV21-1; d_call: .; cdr3_aa: ASSRRAGFIYGV
clone_size: .; j_call: TRBJ1-4; v_call: TRBV29-1; d_call: .; cdr3_aa: SVGGGGEKLF